This record concerns one TCR beta chain sequence. RNA transcripts gave rise to amplified TCR beta CDR3 regions. TCR CDR3 regions were first amplified by RT-PCR with HTBI primers. TCRdb ran MiXCR on the multiplex PCR reads and lists one entry per CDR3 protein. The sample includes about 560,000 distinct CDR3 sequences, 15% to 18% of them seen just once. Germline V gene data show CDR1 as MNHEY and CDR2 as SVGEGT. Trimming cost V 2 bases and J 1 base, with 14 bases left between them. The CDR3 extends over 16 amino acids. This sample is drawn from a study of T cells in Graves' hyperthyroidism and ophthalmopathy. Across the whole study: Blood was drawn when the patient was first diagnosed and still untreated.

The TCR was taken from a woman in her 30s with Graves' hyperthyroidism. The sample taken for sequencing was blood. The chain uses TRBV6-2 or TRBV6-3 and TRBJ2-5, with unresolved D. For the CDR3, the DNA is TGTGCCAGCAGTTACGCACGTGGGGATTTCCAAGAGACCCAGTACTTC. Translating gives CASSYARGDFQETQYF.